One sample yielded the 18 T cell receptor beta chains listed below, sequenced in a study of blood T cell repertoires in COVID-19. This table comes from immunoSEQ multiplex PCR, and its TCRdb copy is limited to in-frame clones, with some not included. The sample includes some 390,000 clones, about 88% seen only once; the top ten take approximately 2.9%. What was sequenced was peripheral blood. Receptors originate from a human donor in a cohort sampled during active COVID-19.

This clone was detected many times. The chain combines TRBV7-9 with TRBJ2-1; D call uncertain. The V gene's germline CDR1 is SEHNR and CDR2 FQNEAQ (reference sequence). Trimming left V 5 bases short and J 6 bases short, with 2 bases between. CDR3 length: 10 amino acids. CDR3 amino acids: CASSRNEQFF. CDR3 bases: TGTGCCAGCAGCCGCAATGAGCAGTTCTTC.

The chain carries TRBV3-1 (or the pseudogene TRBV3-2) and TRBJ2-5; D perhaps matches TRBD2 (6 bases). This CDR3 spans 13 amino acids. CDR1 and CDR2 (germline): LGHDT, YNNKEL (reference sequence). CDR3 sequence: CATGGEREETQYF. CDR3 sequence (DNA): TGTGCAACTGGCGGGGAACGGGAAGAGACCCAGTACTTC.

CDR3 DNA: TGTGCCAGCAGCTTCAGACTAGTCTGGAATGAGCAGTTCTTC. This sequence encodes CASSFRLVWNEQFF. V is TRBV7-8 and J is TRBJ2-1; perhaps TRBD2 as D (6 bases). The germline CDR1 and CDR2 sequences are SGHVS and FQNEAQ. The CDR3 spans 14 residues. Trimming took off 3 bases at V and 7 bases at J, with 13 bases between the two ends.

The gene calls are TRBV6-5 and TRBJ2-1; 11 nucleotides line up with TRBD2. The CDR3 loop spans 14 amino acids. Germline V lookup: CDR1 MNHEY, CDR2 SVGAGI. V gave up 6 bases and J gave up 9 bases; unmatched junction bases: 7. This CDR3 is CASSLAGGVGEQFF. CDR3 in DNA: TGTGCCAGCAGCCTAGCGGGGGGAGTGGGTGAGCAGTTCTTC.

This chain connects TRBV7-3 to TRBJ2-5; TRBD2 agrees at 9 bases. V dropped 5 bases and J dropped 4; count of bases not matched to a gene: 11. CDR3 length: 16 amino acids. CDR1 SGHTA and CDR2 FQGTGA come from the germline V gene. The CDR3 sequence is CASSPLAGVWGETQYF. In nucleotides, the CDR3 is TGTGCCAGCAGCCCTTTAGCGGGAGTTTGGGGAGAGACCCAGTACTTC.

This chain links TRBV6-2 or TRBV6-3 with TRBJ2-3, with D unclear. Germline CDR1 and CDR2: MNHEY and SVGEGT. This CDR3 has 17 amino acids. The V end was cut by 0 bases, the J end by 2 bases, with 15 bases between. CDR3 nucleotide sequence: TGTGCCAGCAGTTACTCGAGAAATCCCATCCCCACAGATACGCAGTATTTT. This gives the protein CASSYSRNPIPTDTQYF.

This clone appeared a single time. This sequence joins TRBV7-9 and TRBJ2-5, with D unresolved. The V end was cut by 4 bases, the J end by 7 bases, with 7 bases between. The V gene's germline CDR1 is SEHNR and CDR2 FQNEAQ (reference sequence). This CDR3 contains 11 residues. CDR3 nucleotides: TGTGCCAGCAGCTACGTCGGGACCCAGTACTTC. Its protein product is CASSYVGTQYF.

This chain connects TRBV10-3 to TRBJ2-3, with 12 positions matching TRBD1. The ends lost 7 bases at V and 5 bases at J; junction bases unmatched: 4. Germline lookup yields CDR1 ENHRY and CDR2 SYGVKD. The CDR3 totals 14 residues. CDR3 nucleotide sequence: TGTGCCATCAAGGGACAGGGGGCCCTAGATACGCAGTATTTT. Its translation is CAIKGQGALDTQYF.

The CDR3 loop reads CASSLRQRYEQYF. The DNA of the CDR3 is TGTGCCAGCAGTTTAAGACAGAGATACGAGCAGTACTTC. The chain recombines TRBV28 with TRBJ2-7, with D possibly being TRBD1 (5 bases). The CDR3 loop spans 13 amino acids. Germline V gene sequence: CDR1 MDHEN, CDR2 SYDVKM. Trimming cost V 2 bases and J 4 bases, with 9 bases left between them.

The chain uses TRBV4-2 and TRBJ2-1, with D perhaps TRBD2 (6 bases). V dropped 0 bases and J dropped 8 bases, with 11 bases sitting between them. This CDR3 comprises 14 residues. Germline V gene data show CDR1 as LGHNA and CDR2 as YNFKEQ. The CDR3 DNA follows: TGTGCCAGCAGCCAAGAGAGGCGGGACCATGAGCAGTTCTTC. Amino acid sequence: CASSQERRDHEQFF.

The chain is built from TRBV2 and TRBJ2-7; D remains ambiguous. Germline V lookup: CDR1 SNHLY, CDR2 FYNNEI. CDR3 length: 12 amino acids. The germline V and J ends were trimmed by 7 bases and 2 bases, with 9 bases remaining between them. Here the CDR3 reads CASNPGTYEQYF. The CDR3 DNA reads TGTGCCAGCAACCCAGGTACCTACGAGCAGTACTTC. Full variable domain (rest looked up from reference TRBV2 and TRBJ2-7): EPEVTQTPSHQVTQMGQEVILRCVPISNHLYFYWYRQILGQKVEFLVSFYNNEISEKSEIFDDQFSVERPDGSNFTLKIRSTKLEDSAMYFCASNPGTYEQYFGPGTRLTVT.

The genes are TRBV7-2 and TRBJ2-5, with 11 bases that match TRBD2. Trimming took 6 bases from V and 5 from J; bases not matched to a gene: 5. The germline V gene encodes CDR1 SGHTA and CDR2 FQGNSA. CDR3 length equals 14 residues. The CDR3 DNA follows: TGTGCCAGCAGGTCTAGCGGGGGGAGTGAGACCCAGTACTTC. Translation gives CASRSSGGSETQYF.

This clone was detected many times. The chain combines TRBV5-1 with TRBJ2-5; a weak D match, TRBD1 (6 bases). V gave up 4 bases and J gave up 4 bases, with 14 bases separating them. The V gene's germline CDR1 is SGHRS and CDR2 YFSETQ. This CDR3 has 14 amino acids. CDR3 sequence: CASSRNTGIETQYF. CDR3 in DNA: TGCGCCAGCAGCCGAAACACAGGGATAGAGACCCAGTACTTC.

V and J are TRBV5-1 and TRBJ2-5; D perhaps matches TRBD1 (5 bases). The CDR3 runs 12 residues. V was clipped by 0 bases and J by 9 bases, with 9 bases between them. Germline V gene data show CDR1 as SGHRS and CDR2 as YFSETQ. The CDR3 protein is CASSLAVGAQYF. DNA for the CDR3: TGCGCCAGCAGCTTGGCCGTAGGGGCCCAGTACTTC.

The DNA for the CDR3 is TGTGCCTGGAGTTGGCCAGGGGCGAGGAATCAGCCCCAGCATTTT. Its translation is CAWSWPGARNQPQHF. The chain is built from TRBV30 and TRBJ1-5, with D perhaps TRBD1 (6 bases). Germline loops: CDR1 GTSNPN, CDR2 SVGIG (reference sequence). The V gene lost 2 bases and the J gene lost 4 bases, with 15 bases spanning the gap. This CDR3 has 15 amino acids.

This clone was recorded a few times. The chain recombines TRBV6-1 with TRBJ2-5; D is undetermined. Between the trimmed V and J ends, which lost 0 bases and 6 bases, there was a span of 8 bases. Germline CDR1 and CDR2: MNHNS and SASEGT. CDR3 length equals 13 residues. CDR3 coding DNA: TGTGCCAGCAGTGAAGCCGGGTTGCAGACCCAGTACTTC. Translated: CASSEAGLQTQYF.

The J gene is TRBJ1-2, the V gene TRBV2, with TRBD1 matching over 8 bases. V lost 5 bases to trimming and J lost 5 bases; unmatched junction nucleotides: 7. This CDR3 region has 14 residues. Germline-derived CDR1 and CDR2 are SNHLY and FYNNEI. This chain's CDR3 is CASSLRTGQYGYTF. The CDR3 coding sequence is TGTGCCAGCAGTCTCCGGACAGGGCAATATGGCTACACCTTC.

Concerning this clone itself: Other DNA sequences in the sample encode the same CDR3. The chain employs TRBV5-4 and TRBJ1-5, with a tentative D call TRBD1 (5 bases). The CDR3 consists of 14 residues. The germline V and J ends were trimmed by 4 bases and 3 bases, with 11 bases remaining between them. CDR1 is SGHNT, CDR2 YYREEE, per germline (reference sequence). The chain's CDR3 is CASSRGGSNQPQHF. The CDR3 DNA is TGTGCCAGCAGCCGGGGGGGGTCCAATCAGCCCCAGCATTTT.